The 14 T cell receptor beta chains below all came from one sample that was sequenced in a study of blood T cells in healthy people across ages. A sample-barcoded 5' primer and a J-beta primer mix were used in a second PCR of about 7 to 11 cycles. TCRdb recomputed calls from the 5' RACE reads with MiXCR, one row per CDR3 protein. The table lists about 1.8 million distinct CDR3 sequences, 40% to 55% of them singletons. The specimen sequenced was blood. The source is a woman aged 40 to 49 in good health.

The chain carries TRBV7-6 and TRBJ2-2; D is possibly TRBD1 or TRBD2 (5 bases each). The CDR3 is 16 residues long. CDR1 SGHVS and CDR2 FNYEAQ come from the germline V gene. The ends were cut back, 5 bases at V and 1 base at J, with 14 bases in the middle. CDR3 sequence (DNA): TGTGCCAGCAGCGGCCGGGGCCGGAAGAACACCGGGGAGCTGTTTTTT. Protein: CASSGRGRKNTGELFF.

As concerns this clonotype: A read error may be the cause here, since a much bigger clone is one base away. The V call is TRBV4-2, the J call TRBJ2-4, with 9 bases identical to TRBD2. Germline V gene data show CDR1 as LGHNA and CDR2 as YNFKEQ. The CDR3 has 16 amino acids. CDR3 loop: CASSQEMAGGKSIQYF. The CDR3 bases are TGTGCCAGCAGCCAAGAGATGGCGGGGGGGAAAAGCATTCAGTACTTC.

The chain has TRBV24-1 and TRBJ1-2; 9 bases line up with TRBD1. Germline V lookup: CDR1 KGHDR, CDR2 SFDVKD. There are 14 residues in the CDR3. Unmatched junction bases numbered 5, after V lost 3 bases and J lost 7 bases. The CDR3 loop is CATSDEGTGFGYTF. CDR3 in DNA: TGTGCCACCAGTGATGAAGGGACAGGGTTTGGCTACACCTTC.

The chain couples TRBV12-3 or TRBV12-4 to TRBJ2-3, with 10 bases that match TRBD2. The CDR3 has 19 residues. With 3 bases clipped from V and 0 bases from J, the junction kept 12 bases outside the gene matches. For the CDR3, the DNA is TGTGCCAGCAGTTTCCCCGCTAGCGGGGGTAACTCTAGCACAGATACGCAGTATTTT. Translation: CASSFPASGGNSSTDTQYF.

V usage is TRBV29-1 and J usage is TRBJ2-7; D gene uncertain. The CDR3 runs 12 residues. The ends were cut back, 6 bases at V and 1 base at J, with 10 bases in the middle. Germline CDR1 SQVTM, CDR2 ANQGSEA. The CDR3 reads CSVDDNSYEQYF. The CDR3 DNA reads as TGCAGCGTCGATGACAATTCCTACGAGCAGTACTTC.

This clonotype was counted only a few times. The rearrangement links TRBV7-2 to TRBJ2-3; 8 bases are a match to TRBD2. V lost 1 base and J lost 4; bases outside the gene matches: 10. There are 17 residues in the CDR3. The germline gives CDR1 SGHTA, CDR2 FQGNSA. CDR3 protein: CASSLGWRAGGPDTQYF. The CDR3 nucleotides read TGTGCCAGCAGCTTAGGGTGGAGGGCGGGGGGCCCAGATACGCAGTATTTT.

This chain uses TRBV20-1 with TRBJ1-2; tentatively, D is TRBD1 (5 bases). Germline-derived CDR1 and CDR2 are DFQATT and SNEGSKA (reference sequence). V lost 6 bases, J lost 6 bases, and 23 bases lay in between. The CDR3 is made up of 15 amino acids. CDR3 protein: CSASTVIRDGDGYTF. The CDR3 nucleotides read TGCAGTGCCTCCACGGTGATCAGGGATGGGGATGGCTACACCTTC.

The rearrangement links TRBV20-1 to TRBJ2-1; TRBD1 matches at 8 bases. Per germline, CDR1 DFQATT and CDR2 SNEGSKA (reference sequence). V lost 6 bases, J lost 8 bases, and 9 bases stayed unmatched. The CDR3 sequence is 13 residues long. The CDR3 nucleotides read TGCAGTGCGAGGACAGGGTTGGGCGATGAGCAGTTCTTC. It specifies CSARTGLGDEQFF.

This clonotype has more than one count but fewer than ten. The chain links TRBV4-3 to TRBJ2-5, with TRBD1 identical over 9 bases. V shed 4 bases and J 2 bases; nucleotides not matched to a gene: 8. The CDR3 spans 16 residues. Germline-derived CDR1 and CDR2 are LGHNA and YSLEER. The CDR3 coding sequence is TGCGCCAGCAGCCTCGGGACAGGGAACGATCAAGAGACCCAGTACTTC. Amino acids: CASSLGTGNDQETQYF.

Comment on this clonotype: Its ends do not fully match the called genes, so a read error is possible. This chain joins TRBV7-6 and TRBJ2-7; D not certain. The V gene's germline CDR1 is SGHVS and CDR2 FNYEAQ. This CDR3 contains 13 residues. CDR3 in DNA: TGTGCCAGCAGTTTAGGCCACAGTCTCGAGCAGTACTTC. It encodes CASSLGHSLEQYF.

This clonotype turned up a few times. The rearrangement uses TRBV6-6 and TRBJ2-5, with TRBD2 as a possible D gene (6 bases). Germline lookup yields CDR1 MNHNY and CDR2 SVGAGI (reference sequence). V shed 2 bases and J shed 5 bases, with 9 bases lying between them. The CDR3 totals 13 residues. The CDR3 is CASSYRGYETQYF. The CDR3 nucleotides read TGTGCCAGCAGTTACCGGGGGTACGAGACCCAGTACTTC.

The genes are TRBV24-1 and TRBJ1-2; 9 bases align to TRBD1. The CDR3 sequence is 15 residues long. The V gene's germline CDR1 is KGHDR and CDR2 SFDVKD. The junction had 4 bases not matched to a gene; V was cut back by 2 bases and J by 4 bases. The CDR3 region has the DNA TGTGCCACCAGTGATTCACGACAGGGGGGCTATGGCTACACCTTC. Its protein is CATSDSRQGGYGYTF.

This clonotype has more than one count but fewer than ten. The gene calls are TRBV10-3 and TRBJ2-5, with 10 nucleotides matching TRBD1. V shed 3 bases, J shed 3 bases, and the junction held 4 bases outside the gene matches. Germline V lookup: CDR1 ENHRY, CDR2 SYGVKD. The CDR3 contains 15 residues. In DNA, the CDR3 is TGTGCCATCAGTGACCCGGACAGGGGGGAAGAGACCCAGTACTTC. It codes for CAISDPDRGEETQYF.

This clonotype was observed a handful of times. V is TRBV6-2 or TRBV6-3 and J is TRBJ2-6, with D uncertain. Germline CDR1 reads MNHEY; CDR2 reads SVGEGT. This CDR3 comprises 15 residues. Trimming took 4 bases from V and 3 from J, leaving 10 bases between them. CDR3 sequence: CASSSYHSGANVLTF. The CDR3 bases are TGTGCCAGCAGTTCGTACCATAGTGGGGCCAACGTCCTGACTTTC.